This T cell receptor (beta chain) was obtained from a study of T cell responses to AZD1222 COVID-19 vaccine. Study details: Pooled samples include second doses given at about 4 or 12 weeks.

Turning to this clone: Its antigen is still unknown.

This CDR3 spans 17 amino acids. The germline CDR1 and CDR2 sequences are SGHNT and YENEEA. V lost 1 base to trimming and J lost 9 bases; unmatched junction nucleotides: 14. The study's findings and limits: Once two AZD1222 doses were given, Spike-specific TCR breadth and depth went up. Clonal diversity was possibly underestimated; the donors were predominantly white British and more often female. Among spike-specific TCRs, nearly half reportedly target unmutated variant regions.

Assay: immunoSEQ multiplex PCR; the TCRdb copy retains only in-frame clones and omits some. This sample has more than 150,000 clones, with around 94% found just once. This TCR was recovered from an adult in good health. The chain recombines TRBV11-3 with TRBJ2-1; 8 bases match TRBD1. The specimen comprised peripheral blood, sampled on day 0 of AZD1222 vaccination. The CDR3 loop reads CASSLGTGLVGRLEQFF. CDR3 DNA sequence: TGTGCCAGCAGCTTAGGGACAGGGTTGGTGGGACGGCTTGAGCAGTTCTTC.